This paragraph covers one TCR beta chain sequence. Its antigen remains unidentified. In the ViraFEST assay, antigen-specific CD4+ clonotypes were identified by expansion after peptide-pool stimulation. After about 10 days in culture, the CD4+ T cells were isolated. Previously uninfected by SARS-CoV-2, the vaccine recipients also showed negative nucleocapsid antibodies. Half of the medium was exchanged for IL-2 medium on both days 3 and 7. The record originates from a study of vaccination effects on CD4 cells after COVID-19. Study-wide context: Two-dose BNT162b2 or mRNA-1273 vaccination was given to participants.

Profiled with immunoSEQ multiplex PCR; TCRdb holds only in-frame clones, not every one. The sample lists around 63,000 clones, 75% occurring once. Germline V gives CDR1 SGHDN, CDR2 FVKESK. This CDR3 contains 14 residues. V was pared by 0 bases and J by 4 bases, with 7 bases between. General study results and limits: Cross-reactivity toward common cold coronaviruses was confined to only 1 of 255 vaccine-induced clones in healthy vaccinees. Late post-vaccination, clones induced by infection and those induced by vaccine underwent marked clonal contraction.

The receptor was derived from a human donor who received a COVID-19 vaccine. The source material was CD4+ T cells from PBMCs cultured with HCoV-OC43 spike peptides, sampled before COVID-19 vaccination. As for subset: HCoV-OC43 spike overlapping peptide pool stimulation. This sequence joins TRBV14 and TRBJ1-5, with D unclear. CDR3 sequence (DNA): TGTGCCAGCAGCCAAGAGGTGCCGAATCAGCCCCAGCATTTT. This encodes CASSQEVPNQPQHF. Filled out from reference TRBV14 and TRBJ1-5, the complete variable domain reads EAGVTQFPSHSVIEKGQTVTLRCDPISGHDNLYWYRRVMGKEIKFLLHFVKESKQDESGMPNNRFLAERTGGTYSTLKVQPAELEDSGVYFCASSQEVPNQPQHFGDGTRLSIL.